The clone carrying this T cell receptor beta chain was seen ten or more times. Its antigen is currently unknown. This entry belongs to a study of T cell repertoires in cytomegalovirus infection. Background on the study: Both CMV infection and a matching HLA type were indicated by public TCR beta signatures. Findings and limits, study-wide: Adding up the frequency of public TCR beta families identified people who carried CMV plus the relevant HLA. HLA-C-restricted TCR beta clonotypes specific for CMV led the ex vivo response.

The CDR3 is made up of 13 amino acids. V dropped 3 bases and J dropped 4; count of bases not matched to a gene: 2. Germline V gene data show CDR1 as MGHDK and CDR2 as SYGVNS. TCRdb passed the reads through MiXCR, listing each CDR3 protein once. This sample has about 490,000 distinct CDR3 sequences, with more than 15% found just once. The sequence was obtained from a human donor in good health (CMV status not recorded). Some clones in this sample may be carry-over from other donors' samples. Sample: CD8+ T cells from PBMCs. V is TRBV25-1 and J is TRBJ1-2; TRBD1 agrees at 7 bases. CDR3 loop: CASSDGTAYGYTF. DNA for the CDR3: TGTGCCAGCAGTGACGGGACAGCCTATGGCTACACCTTC.